The next 26 T cell receptor beta chains were all read from a single sample in a study of human T cells and chemical hapten exposure. The time point: patch test 1, 2 weeks after DPC sensitization. Treatment specified: therapeutic diphenylcyclopropenone sensitization with weekly scalp DPC. In TCRdb, the RACE reads were re-called with MiXCR into one record per CDR3 protein. The sample has more than 95,000 distinct CDR3 sequences, around 10% seen once; the top ten hold approximately 1.5%. Material: whole blood, obtained in connection with sensitization to the hapten diphenylcyclopropenone (DPC). The source is a woman aged 45 to 65 with alopecia areata. Some clones in this sample may be carry-over from other donors' samples.

This clonotype was seen many times. The rearrangement joins TRBV28 to TRBJ1-5; 9 nucleotides align to TRBD1. Germline V gene data show CDR1 as MDHEN and CDR2 as SYDVKM. V trimming: 6 bases; J trimming: 6 bases; junction bases outside the gene matches: 12. This CDR3 has 16 amino acids. In nucleotides, the CDR3 is TGTGCCAGCAGCCCTCCGGACAGGGGACGCAGTCAGCCCCAGCATTTT. Amino acids: CASSPPDRGRSQPQHF.

This clonotype was counted many times. The CDR3 coding sequence is TGTGCCAGCAGTTTAGGTGGGACAGGGCGGGCGCAGTATTTT. As protein: CASSLGGTGRAQYF. The chain has TRBV28 and TRBJ2-3; 9 positions match TRBD1. The germline V gene has CDR1 MDHEN and CDR2 SYDVKM. V gave up 2 bases and J gave up 10 bases; unmatched junction bases: 7. The CDR3 contains 14 residues. The full variable domain, its missing parts supplied by reference TRBV28 and TRBJ2-3, is DVKVTQSSRYLVKRTGEKVFLECVQDMDHENMFWYRQDPGLGLRLIYFSYDVKMKEKGDIPEGYSVSREKKERFSLILESASTNQTSMYLCASSLGGTGRAQYFGPGTRLTVL.

About this clonotype: One base away lies a much larger clone, so this may be a sequencing read error. As the CDR3 is not closed by the conserved phenylalanine or tryptophan, this likely results from a read error. V is TRBV29-1 and J is TRBJ1-2; the D gene is possibly TRBD1 (5 bases). The V end was cut by 7 bases, the J end by 4 bases, with 16 bases between. Germline V gene data show CDR1 as SQVTM and CDR2 as ANQGSEA. The CDR3 is 13 residues long. CDR3 amino acids: CSGGERTSYGYTY. The CDR3, as DNA: TGCAGCGGGGGAGAGAGGACAAGCTATGGCTACACCTAC.

Only a few counts were recorded for this clonotype. The CDR3 here is CASSSSGDSYNEQFF. DNA of the CDR3: TGTGCCAGCAGCTCCAGCGGTGACTCCTACAATGAGCAGTTCTTC. This chain connects TRBV11-2 to TRBJ2-1, with D perhaps matching TRBD2 (5 bases). The germline V and J ends were trimmed by 4 bases and 0 bases, with 10 bases remaining between them. Per germline, CDR1 SGHAT and CDR2 FQNNGV. The CDR3 loop spans 15 amino acids.

Only a few counts were recorded for this clonotype. The chain joins TRBV28 to TRBJ2-7, with 7 bases fitting TRBD2. The CDR3 has 15 residues. Per the germline V gene, CDR1 is MDHEN and CDR2 is SYDVKM. Trimming removed 4 bases from V and 9 bases from J; junction bases left unmatched: 15. The chain's CDR3 is CASSSEAGATRRQYF. DNA for the CDR3: TGTGCCAGCAGTTCCGAGGCGGGAGCCACCCGCCGGCAGTACTTC.

The V and J genes are TRBV2 and TRBJ1-1; 7 bases are a match to TRBD1. CDR3 length: 13 residues. The junction had 8 bases not matched to a gene; V was cut back by 6 bases and J by 7 bases. From germline, CDR1 is SNHLY and CDR2 FYNNEI. The CDR3 bases are TGTGCCAGCAGCAGACAGGGTCAATTTGAAGCTTTCTTT. Its translation is CASSRQGQFEAFF.

This clonotype was counted many times. This chain links TRBV12-5 with TRBJ2-5, with TRBD2 matching over 10 bases. Trimming removed 1 base from V and 4 bases from J; junction bases left unmatched: 0. CDR1 LGHNT and CDR2 FRNRAP come from the germline V gene. This CDR3 is 14 amino acids long. Here the CDR3 reads CASGLGTSGETQYF. For the CDR3, the DNA is TGTGCTAGTGGTTTGGGGACTAGCGGAGAGACCCAGTACTTC.

This sequence joins TRBV7-2 and TRBJ1-1; D perhaps matches TRBD1 (6 bases). With 1 base removed from V and 1 base from J, the gap between germline ends came to 7 bases. This CDR3 has 14 amino acids. The V gene's germline CDR1 is SGHTA and CDR2 FQGNSA. The CDR3 DNA reads TGTGCCAGCAGCTTAGGACAGGAGAACACTGAAGCTTTCTTT. Translated, it gives CASSLGQENTEAFF.

This clonotype was seen a few times. J is TRBJ1-2 and V is TRBV12-3 or TRBV12-4; D ambiguous. The CDR3 consists of 15 residues. Between the trimmed V and J ends, which lost 7 bases and 4 bases, there was a span of 19 bases. This CDR3 reads CASNNLARGPYGYTF. The CDR3 nucleotides read TGTGCCAGCAACAACCTGGCCCGGGGTCCCTATGGCTACACCTTC.

This clonotype was seen more than once but under ten times. The chain carries TRBV12-3 or TRBV12-4 and TRBJ1-5; D uncertain. V lost 2 bases to trimming and J lost 3 bases, with 2 bases between them. The CDR3 is 12 amino acids. CDR3 protein: CASSLNNQPQHF. For the CDR3, the DNA is TGTGCCAGCAGTTTAAACAATCAGCCCCAGCATTTT.

The sample holds a few counts of this clonotype. The J gene is TRBJ1-2, the V gene TRBV29-1, with 9 bases fitting TRBD1. The germline gives CDR1 SQVTM, CDR2 ANQGSEA. CDR3 length equals 15 residues. With 4 bases clipped from V and 3 bases from J, the junction kept 9 bases outside the gene matches. The CDR3, as DNA: TGCAGCGTTGTGACAGGGGGATATTGGGACTATGGCTACACCTTC. Translating it yields CSVVTGGYWDYGYTF.

This clonotype occurred a few times. The CDR3 does not close with the conserved phenylalanine or tryptophan, likely indicating a read error. This chain joins TRBV28 and TRBJ2-1; 10 bases are shared with TRBD2. CDR3 length equals 16 residues. CDR1 MDHEN and CDR2 SYDVKM come from the germline V gene. The V gene end was trimmed by 1 base and the J gene end by 7 bases; junction bases not matched to a gene: 7. The CDR3 DNA is TGTGCCAGCAGTTTATCGGCAGCGGGGGGGCCGAATGAGCAGTTCCTC. Encoded protein: CASSLSAAGGPNEQFL.

As to this clonotype: A much larger clone differs from this one at a single base, so this may be a read error. The chain links TRBV20-1 to TRBJ1-5; D perhaps matches TRBD1 (5 bases). Germline assignment: CDR1 DFQATT and CDR2 SNEGSKA (reference sequence). CDR3 length equals 15 residues. The CDR3: CSTRVPRGPNQPQHF. The CDR3 region has the DNA TGCAGTACTAGAGTCCCAAGGGGCCCTAATCAGCCCCAGCATTTT.

The chain carries TRBV7-2 and TRBJ2-4; possible D gene TRBD1, 5 bases. The V gene lost 3 bases and the J gene lost 1 base, with 7 bases spanning the gap. Looked up from germline, CDR1 is SGHTA and CDR2 is FQGNSA. The CDR3 loop spans 14 amino acids. The CDR3, as DNA: TGTGCCAGCAGCTTGGCAGGGGCCAAAAACATTCAGTACTTC. Translated: CASSLAGAKNIQYF.

This clonotype was counted ten times or more. This chain links TRBV19 with TRBJ2-1; 12 bases match TRBD2. After removal of 0 bases from V and 6 bases from J, the junction contained 3 bases not matched to a gene. CDR1 and CDR2 from the germline V gene are LNHDA and SQIVND (reference sequence). The CDR3 is 16 residues long. This chain's CDR3 is CASSIDSSGRANEQFF. The DNA of the CDR3 is TGTGCCAGTAGTATAGATTCTAGCGGGAGGGCCAATGAGCAGTTCTTC.

In its sample, this clonotype was seen many times. V usage is TRBV5-1 and J usage is TRBJ2-1; perhaps TRBD2 as D (6 bases). Trimming cost V 4 bases and J 0 bases, with 14 bases left between them. The CDR3 covers 16 residues. Germline assignment: CDR1 SGHRS and CDR2 YFSETQ. The CDR3 is CASSGGTGSSYNEQFF. CDR3 in DNA: TGCGCCAGCAGCGGCGGTACCGGGAGCTCCTACAATGAGCAGTTCTTC.

The chain joins TRBV5-1 to TRBJ2-7; TRBD2 matches 7 bases. The length of the CDR3 is 13 residues. From germline, CDR1 is SGHRS and CDR2 YFSETQ. J gave up 6 bases and V 0 bases, and 3 bases lay outside the gene matches. The DNA for the CDR3 is TGCGCCAGCAGCTTGGGACTAGCCCCCGAGCAGTACTTC. This gives the protein CASSLGLAPEQYF. Drawing the rest from reference TRBV5-1 and TRBJ2-7, the complete variable domain is KAGVTQTPRYLIKTRGQQVTLSCSPISGHRSVSWYQQTPGQGLQFLFEYFSETQRNKGNFPGRFSGRQFSNSRSEMNVSTLELGDSALYLCASSLGLAPEQYFGPGTRLTVT.

This chain connects TRBV12-3 or TRBV12-4 to TRBJ2-1, with 11 bases lining up with TRBD1. V dropped 3 bases and J dropped 4; count of bases not matched to a gene: 8. CDR3 size: 17 residues. CDR3 amino acids: CASSLEGTGGLYNEQFF. The CDR3 nucleotides read TGTGCCAGCAGTTTGGAGGGGACAGGGGGACTATACAATGAGCAGTTCTTC.

V gene TRBV6-1 combines with J gene TRBJ2-7; 9 positions agree with TRBD1. CDR1 is MNHNS and CDR2 is SASEGT in the germline V gene. This CDR3 comprises 15 residues. With 11 bases clipped from V and 3 bases from J, the junction kept 14 bases outside the gene matches. DNA of the CDR3: TGTGCCGGCTCCCTGGGACAGGGCTCGTTCTACGAGCAGTACTTC. Translation gives CAGSLGQGSFYEQYF.

The chain combines TRBV28 with TRBJ2-3; D tentatively fits TRBD1 or TRBD2 (5 bases each). V was cut by 6 bases and J by 10 bases, with 14 bases left in between. The CDR3 sequence is 12 residues long. Germline CDR1 is MDHEN and CDR2 is SYDVKM. CDR3 protein: CASSPRRGAQYF. The CDR3 DNA follows: TGTGCCAGCAGCCCTAGGAGAGGGGCGCAGTATTTT.

The chain carries TRBV12-3 or TRBV12-4 and TRBJ1-2; D is undetermined. Trimming left V 5 bases short and J 6 bases short, with 13 bases between. The CDR3 contains 13 residues. This CDR3 is CASSRSSGHGYTF. CDR3 DNA: TGTGCCAGCAGTAGATCAAGTGGTCATGGCTACACCTTC.

As regards this clonotype: Given a much more abundant clone one base away, this may be a read error. The gene calls are TRBV10-1 and TRBJ2-5; no reliable D call. The V gene's germline CDR1 is WNHNN and CDR2 SYGVQD (reference sequence). The length of the CDR3 is 11 residues. This CDR3 reads CVSSVGETQYF. In DNA, the CDR3 is TGCGTCAGCAGTGTTGGAGAGACCCAGTACTTC.

The V and J genes are TRBV5-1 and TRBJ2-5; 7 nucleotides agree with TRBD2. The CDR3 contains 13 residues. The V gene end was trimmed by 7 bases and the J gene end by 5 bases; junction bases not matched to a gene: 8. In germline, CDR1 is SGHRS, CDR2 YFSETQ. CDR3 amino acids: CASSGGRGETQYF. The CDR3 region has the DNA TGCGCCAGCTCTGGCGGGAGAGGGGAGACCCAGTACTTC.

In its sample, this clonotype was seen many times. J is TRBJ1-1 and V is TRBV10-2; unclear D gene. CDR3 size: 13 residues. Germline V gene sequence: CDR1 WSHSY, CDR2 SAAADI. V was cut by 3 bases and J by 2 bases, with 7 bases left in between. Here the CDR3 DNA reads TGCGCCAGCAGTGACCGGGTCAACACTGAAGCTTTCTTT. It specifies CASSDRVNTEAFF.

The V call is TRBV29-1, the J call TRBJ1-1, with D perhaps TRBD1 (5 bases). Trimming cost V 5 bases and J 7 bases, with 14 bases left between them. The CDR3 has 12 amino acids. Germline CDR1 and CDR2: SQVTM and ANQGSEA. The CDR3 spells CSVQSYQGEAFF. CDR3 in DNA: TGCAGCGTTCAATCTTATCAGGGTGAAGCTTTCTTT. The complete variable domain, with remaining parts taken from reference TRBV29-1 and TRBJ1-1, reads SAVISQKPSRDICQRGTSLTIQCQVDSQVTMMFWYRQQPGQSLTLIATANQGSEATYESGFVIDKFPISRPNLTFSTLTVSNMSPEDSSIYLCSVQSYQGEAFFGQGTRLTVV.

At least ten counts were recorded for this clonotype. J is TRBJ2-1 and V is TRBV3-1; 13 bases map to TRBD2. The CDR3 extends over 19 amino acids. V was clipped by 0 bases and J by 7 bases; unmatched bases: 12. From germline, CDR1 is LGHDT and CDR2 YNNKEL (reference sequence). CDR3 in DNA: TGTGCCAGCAGCCAAGAAGATCCCCGCGGACTAGCGGGAGCGAATGAGCAGTTCTTC. Residues: CASSQEDPRGLAGANEQFF.